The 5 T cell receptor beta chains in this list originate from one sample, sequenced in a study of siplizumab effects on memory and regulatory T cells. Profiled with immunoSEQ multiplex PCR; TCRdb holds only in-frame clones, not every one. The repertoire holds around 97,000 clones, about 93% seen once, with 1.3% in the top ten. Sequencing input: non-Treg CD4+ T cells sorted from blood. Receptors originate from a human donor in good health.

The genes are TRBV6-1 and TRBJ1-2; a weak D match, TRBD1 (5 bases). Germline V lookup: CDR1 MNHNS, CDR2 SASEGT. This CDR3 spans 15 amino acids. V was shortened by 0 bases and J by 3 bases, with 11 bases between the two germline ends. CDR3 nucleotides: TGTGCCAGCAGTGAAGCGGGTGCAGGGTACTATGGCTACACCTTC. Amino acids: CASSEAGAGYYGYTF.

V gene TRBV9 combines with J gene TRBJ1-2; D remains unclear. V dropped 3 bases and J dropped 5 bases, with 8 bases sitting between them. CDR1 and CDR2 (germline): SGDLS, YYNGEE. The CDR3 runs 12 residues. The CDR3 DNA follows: TGTGCCAGCAGCGCCCGACCTTATGGCTACACCTTC. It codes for CASSARPYGYTF.

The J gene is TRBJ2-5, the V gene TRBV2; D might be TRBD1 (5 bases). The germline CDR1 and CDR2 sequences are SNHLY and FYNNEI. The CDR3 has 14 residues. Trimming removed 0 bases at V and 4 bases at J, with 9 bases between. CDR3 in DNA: TGTGCCAGCAGTGAAGCGTCCAGGGTAGAGACCCAGTACTTC. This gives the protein CASSEASRVETQYF.

The DNA of the CDR3 is TGTGCCTGGGCCCGGGCCTCAGATACGCAGTATTTT. The encoded protein is CAWARASDTQYF. This chain joins TRBV30 and TRBJ2-3; no clear D. V gave up 5 bases and J gave up 4 bases, with 10 bases separating them. CDR1 GTSNPN and CDR2 SVGIG come from the germline V gene (reference sequence). CDR3 length equals 12 residues.

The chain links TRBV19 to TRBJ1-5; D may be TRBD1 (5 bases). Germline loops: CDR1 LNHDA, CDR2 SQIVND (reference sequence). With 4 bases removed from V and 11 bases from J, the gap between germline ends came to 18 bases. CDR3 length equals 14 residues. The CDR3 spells CASSKQGIKGSQHF. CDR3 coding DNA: TGTGCCAGTAGTAAGCAGGGTATCAAAGGGTCCCAGCATTTT.